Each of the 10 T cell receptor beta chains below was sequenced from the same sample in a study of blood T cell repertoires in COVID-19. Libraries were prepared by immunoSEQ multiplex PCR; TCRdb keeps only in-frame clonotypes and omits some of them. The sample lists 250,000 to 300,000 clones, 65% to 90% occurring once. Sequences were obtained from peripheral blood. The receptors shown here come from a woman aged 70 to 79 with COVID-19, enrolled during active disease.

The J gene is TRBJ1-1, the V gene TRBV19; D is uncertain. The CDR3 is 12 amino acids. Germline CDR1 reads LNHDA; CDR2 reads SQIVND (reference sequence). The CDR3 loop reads CATGRYNTEAFF. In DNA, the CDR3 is TGTGCTACCGGGAGATATAACACTGAAGCTTTCTTT.

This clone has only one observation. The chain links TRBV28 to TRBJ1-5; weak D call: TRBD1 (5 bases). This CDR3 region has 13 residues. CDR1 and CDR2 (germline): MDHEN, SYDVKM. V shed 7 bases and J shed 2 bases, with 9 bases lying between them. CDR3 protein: CASKGAGNQPQHF. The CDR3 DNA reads TGTGCCAGCAAAGGGGCGGGCAATCAGCCCCAGCATTTT. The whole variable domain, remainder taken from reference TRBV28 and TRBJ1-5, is DVKVTQSSRYLVKRTGEKVFLECVQDMDHENMFWYRQDPGLGLRLIYFSYDVKMKEKGDIPEGYSVSREKKERFSLILESASTNQTSMYLCASKGAGNQPQHFGDGTRLSIL.

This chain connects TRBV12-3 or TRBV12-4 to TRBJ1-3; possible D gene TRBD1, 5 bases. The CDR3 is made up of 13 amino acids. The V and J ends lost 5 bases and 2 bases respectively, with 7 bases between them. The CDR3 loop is CASSRGTGNTIYF. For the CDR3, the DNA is TGTGCCAGCAGTAGGGGAACTGGAAACACCATATATTTT.

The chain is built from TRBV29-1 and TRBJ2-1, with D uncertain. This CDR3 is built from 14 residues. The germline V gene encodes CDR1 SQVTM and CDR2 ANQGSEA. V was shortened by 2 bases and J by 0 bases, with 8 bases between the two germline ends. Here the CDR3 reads CSVEKVSSYNEQFF. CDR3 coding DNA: TGCAGCGTTGAAAAAGTCAGCTCCTACAATGAGCAGTTCTTC.

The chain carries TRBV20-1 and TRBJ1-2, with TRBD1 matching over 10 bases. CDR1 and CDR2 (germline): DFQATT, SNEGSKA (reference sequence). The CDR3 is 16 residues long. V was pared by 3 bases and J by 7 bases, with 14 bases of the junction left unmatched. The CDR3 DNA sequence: TGCAGTGCTAGTAAAGGTCCCGGGACAGGGGATTCTGGCTACACCTTC. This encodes CSASKGPGTGDSGYTF.

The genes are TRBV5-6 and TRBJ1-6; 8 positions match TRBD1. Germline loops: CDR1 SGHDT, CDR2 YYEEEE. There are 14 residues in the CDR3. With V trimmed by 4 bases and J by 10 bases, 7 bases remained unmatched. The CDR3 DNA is TGTGCCAGCAGCCCGGGGACAGGCAGCTCACCCCTCCACTTT. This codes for CASSPGTGSSPLHF.

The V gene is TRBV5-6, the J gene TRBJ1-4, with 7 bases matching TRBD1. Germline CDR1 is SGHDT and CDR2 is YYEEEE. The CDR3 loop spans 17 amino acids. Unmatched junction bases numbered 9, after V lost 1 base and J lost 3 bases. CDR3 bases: TGTGCCAGCAGCTTGACCCCCTCGACAGGGTCTAATGAAAAACTGTTTTTT. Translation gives CASSLTPSTGSNEKLFF.

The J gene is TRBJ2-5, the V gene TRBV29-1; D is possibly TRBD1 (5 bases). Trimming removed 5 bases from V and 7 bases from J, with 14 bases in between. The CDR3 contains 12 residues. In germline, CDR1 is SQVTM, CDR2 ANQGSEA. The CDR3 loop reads CSVTDNVGTQYF. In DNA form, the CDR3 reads TGCAGCGTTACGGACAACGTTGGGACCCAGTACTTC.

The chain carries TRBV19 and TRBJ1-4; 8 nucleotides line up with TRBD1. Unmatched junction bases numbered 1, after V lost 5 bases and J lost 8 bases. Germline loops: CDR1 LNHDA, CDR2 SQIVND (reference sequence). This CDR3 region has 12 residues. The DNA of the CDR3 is TGTGCCAGTAGTTACAGGGGGGAAAAACTGTTTTTT. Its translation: CASSYRGEKLFF.

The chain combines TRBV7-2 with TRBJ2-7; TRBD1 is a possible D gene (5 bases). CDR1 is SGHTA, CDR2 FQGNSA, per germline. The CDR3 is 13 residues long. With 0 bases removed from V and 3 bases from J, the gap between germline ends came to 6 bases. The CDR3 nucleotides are TGTGCCAGCAGCTTAGCTCAGGGCTACGAGCAGTACTTC. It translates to CASSLAQGYEQYF.